These 2 T cell receptor beta chains were sequenced from one sample in a study of blood T cell repertoires in COVID-19. Produced via immunoSEQ multiplex PCR; TCRdb's table is partial and in-frame only. The repertoire holds some 170,000 clones, with 60% to 80% as singletons. Material for sequencing was PBMCs or T cells enriched from blood (not recorded which). Receptors were obtained from a woman aged 45-60 years who had recovered from COVID-19.

This clone appeared once. The CDR3: CATSRGGASGRLSDTQYF. The CDR3 DNA is TGTGCCACCAGCAGAGGGGGAGCTAGCGGGAGGTTGTCAGATACGCAGTATTTT. The gene calls are TRBV15 and TRBJ2-3; 11 bases map to TRBD2. Germline V CDR1 and CDR2: LNHNV, YYDKDF (reference sequence). The CDR3 covers 18 residues. Unmatched junction bases numbered 10, after V lost 1 base and J lost 4 bases.

The V and J genes are TRBV14 and TRBJ2-1; D possibly corresponds to TRBD2 (5 bases). CDR1 is SGHDN, CDR2 FVKESK, per germline. V shed 3 bases and J shed 8 bases, with 14 bases lying between them. CDR3 length: 14 amino acids. The DNA of the CDR3 is TGTGCCAGCAGCCAGGGCCTAGCTACATATGAGCAGTTCTTC. It specifies CASSQGLATYEQFF.